Listed below are T cell receptor beta chains from one sample, sequenced in a study of T cells after posttransplantation cyclophosphamide. Some clones are missing from TCRdb's copy, which holds only in-frame ones; the method was immunoSEQ multiplex PCR. Of roughly 13,000 clones in the sample, 76% were seen once. The sample consisted of memory CD4+ T cells sorted from PBMCs. These receptors originate from a man aged 50 or older. Each CDR3 is given with its conserved first and last residue. A D gene is named only where the DNA matches it firmly. A clone size is listed for some rows: how often the clone was seen (once, few, many), or a class if it is expanded.

d_call clone_size j_call v_call cdr3_nt cdr3_aa
TRBD2 . TRBJ2-7 TRBV7-8 TGTGCCAGCAGCTTAGGCGGGAGAAGCCCCTACGAGCAGTACTTC CASSLGGRSPYEQYF
. . TRBJ1-1 TRBV28 TGTGCCAGCAGAGCACCGGGGGTGGCTGAAGCTTTCTTT CASRAPGVAEAFF
. few TRBJ2-6 TRBV7-8 TGTGCCAGCAGCTTAGGAGGCTCTGGGGCCAACGTCCTGACTTTC CASSLGGSGANVLTF
. once TRBJ1-5 TRBV15 TGTGCCACCAGCAGAGCCCCCGCGGGGGGCAATCAGCCCCAGCATTTT CATSRAPAGGNQPQHF
. . TRBJ1-6 TRBV28 TGTGCCAGCAGCACATTCCGGCAGGGCGGGGCCTCACCCCTCCACTTT CASSTFRQGGASPLHF
TRBD1 . TRBJ1-1 TRBV5-1 TGCGCCAGCAGCTTAATGGGACAGGGGGGGACTGAAGCTTTCTTT CASSLMGQGGTEAFF
. . TRBJ1-5 TRBV5-6 TGTGCCAGCACCTATGGGGGGGCGCAGAATCAGCCCCAGCATTTT CASTYGGAQNQPQHF
. . TRBJ1-2 TRBV5-4 TGTGCCAGCAGCCCAGAACATGGAGGTGGCTACACCTTC CASSPEHGGGYTF
. . TRBJ1-5 TRBV9 TGTGCCAGCAGCGTAGCCAGGGAGGATCAGCCCCAGCATTTT CASSVAREDQPQHF
TRBD2 . TRBJ2-3 TRBV5-8 TGTGCCAGCAGCTTGAACCGGGAGGGAAAGTATTTT CASSLNREGKYF
TRBD1 . TRBJ1-1 TRBV6-5 TGTGCCAGCAGTTCCTACCGGGACAGGGACCAAGCTTTCTTT CASSSYRDRDQAFF
TRBD1 few TRBJ2-7 TRBV19 TGTGCCAGTAGTACCAGGGGGTGGCTAGACGAGCAGTACTTC CASSTRGWLDEQYF
TRBD1 . TRBJ2-7 TRBV5-4 TGTGCCAGCAGCCCACGACAGGGGGCGAACGAGCAGTACTTC CASSPRQGANEQYF
. . TRBJ2-5 TRBV18 TGTGCCAGCTCACCATTGCAGGGTGTGACCGAGACCCAGTACTTC CASSPLQGVTETQYF
. . TRBJ2-7 TRBV7-8 TGTGCCAGCACCCACCGCCGGGTAGACTACGAGCAGTACTTC CASTHRRVDYEQYF
TRBD2 . TRBJ2-5 TRBV28 TGTGCCAGCAACGAGCGGGGGGGGGAAGAGACCCAGTACTTC CASNERGGEETQYF
TRBD2 . TRBJ2-3 TRBV4-2 TGTGCCAGCAGCCCCGGGGACCTAGCGGGAGGGAACACAGATACGCAGTATTTT CASSPGDLAGGNTDTQYF
. . TRBJ2-2 TRBV6-6 TGTGCCAGCAGTTACCCCCATGGGTCGAGCGTTGCGGAGCTGTTTTTT CASSYPHGSSVAELFF
. . TRBJ1-5 TRBV15 TGTGCCACCAGCAGAGACAGGGGCAATCAGCCCCAGCATTTT CATSRDRGNQPQHF
TRBD1 . TRBJ1-1 TRBV5-4 TGTGCCAGCAGCTTGCAGGGGGTGGGCACTGAAGCTTTCTTT CASSLQGVGTEAFF
TRBD1 . TRBJ1-1 TRBV4-1 TGCGCCAGCAGCCCACGACAGGGGGCTACGAACACTGAAGCTTTCTTT CASSPRQGATNTEAFF
. . TRBJ1-3 TRBV2 TGTGCCAGCAAGAGGGAGGACACCATATATTTT CASKREDTIYF
. . TRBJ1-2 TRBV14 TGTGCCAGCAGCCAGAGGGCAGGGGTTAACTATGGCTACACCTTC CASSQRAGVNYGYTF
. . TRBJ1-6 TRBV15 TGTGCCACCAGCCGAACGGGTCACAATTCACCCCCCCACTTT CATSRTGHNSPPHF
. . TRBJ2-3 TRBV7-9 TGTGCCAGCAGTCCCCCCCCGTTCCGGGGCACAGATACGCAGTATTTT CASSPPPFRGTDTQYF
. . TRBJ1-5 TRBV7-2 TGTGCCAGCAGCTTAGACGGGGGACAGCCCCAGCATTTT CASSLDGGQPQHF
. . TRBJ1-6 TRBV19 TGTGCCAGTAGCGACAGATATAATTCACCCCTCCACTTT CASSDRYNSPLHF
TRBD1 . TRBJ1-3 TRBV29-1 TGCAGCGTTGAACAGTGGACAGGGTCTGGAAACACCATATATTTT CSVEQWTGSGNTIYF
. . TRBJ2-7 TRBV5-1 TGCGCCAGCAGCCGGGGGGCAATCGGGTCCTACGAGCAGTACTTC CASSRGAIGSYEQYF
TRBD2 . TRBJ2-1 TRBV11-3 TGTGCCAGCAGCTTAGCTGGGACTAGCGGGAGTGGTGAGCAGTTCTTC CASSLAGTSGSGEQFF
TRBD1 . TRBJ1-4 TRBV28 TGTGCCAGCAGTTCTTCCCAGGGGGCTTGGGAAAAACTGTTTTTT CASSSSQGAWEKLFF
TRBD1 . TRBJ1-1 TRBV5-1 TGCGCCAGCAGCTTAACAGGGGGCAGGACTGAAGCTTTCTTT CASSLTGGRTEAFF
. few TRBJ1-1 TRBV7-9 TGTGCCAGCAGCTTCACAGGGTGGACTGAAGCTTTCTTT CASSFTGWTEAFF
. few TRBJ2-2 TRBV7-6 TGTGCCAGCAGCCCAGTACTAGGGGAGCTGTTTTTT CASSPVLGELFF
. . TRBJ2-2 TRBV7-3 TGTGCCAGCAGCTTTAAAGGGAGTGGGAACACCGGGGAGCTGTTTTTT CASSFKGSGNTGELFF
TRBD2 . TRBJ2-7 TRBV7-9 TGTGCCAGCAGCTTAGTAAGCGGGGGCCACTACGAGCAGTACTTC CASSLVSGGHYEQYF
. . TRBJ1-5 TRBV27 TGTGCCAGCAGTTTATTGAGCAAGAGCAATCAGCCCCAGCATTTT CASSLLSKSNQPQHF
. once TRBJ1-1 TRBV18 TGTGCCAGCTCACTCCGGGGAGACACTGAAGCTTTCTTT CASSLRGDTEAFF
TRBD2 . TRBJ2-5 TRBV29-1 TGCAGCGCCAACGGGGGGGGAGAGACCCAGTACTTC CSANGGGETQYF
. . TRBJ1-4 TRBV5-1 TGCGCCAGCAGCTTGACAGGAACTAATGAAAAACTGTTTTTT CASSLTGTNEKLFF
. . TRBJ2-1 TRBV29-1 TGCAGCGTAGGCGGGCAGGGAGGAGAGCAGTTCTTC CSVGGQGGEQFF
. few TRBJ1-1 TRBV5-1 TGCGCCAGCAGCTGGGGGGGGCTAGCGAACACTGAAGCTTTCTTT CASSWGGLANTEAFF
TRBD1 once TRBJ2-1 TRBV14 TGTGCCAGCAGCCAAGAATTATATTCACCGGGACAGGGGAATAGGGATGAGCAGTTCTTC CASSQELYSPGQGNRDEQFF
TRBD1 . TRBJ2-1 TRBV5-1 TGCGCCAGCAGCTTCCTGCCGGGACAGGGCTACAATGAGCAGTTCTTC CASSFLPGQGYNEQFF